A selection of T cell receptor beta chains follows, all from one sample in a study of blood T cell repertoires in COVID-19. Sequenced by immunoSEQ multiplex PCR; TCRdb stores in-frame clones only, minus some. Among a few hundred thousand clones listed, 75% to 90% were seen once. The specimen sequenced was PBMCs or T cells enriched from blood (not recorded which). These TCRs come from a man aged 40-49 years who had recovered from COVID-19. Both conserved end residues are part of each CDR3. A D gene is named only where the DNA matches it firmly. For some rows the clone size is stated as once, few or many, or as a class when expanded; others skip it.

v_call: TRBV19
clone_size: NA
j_call: TRBJ2-3
d_call: NA
cdr3_nt: TGTGCCAGTAGCCCGGAGAACACAGATACGCAGTATTTT
cdr3_aa: CASSPENTDTQYF

v_call: TRBV4-1
clone_size: NA
j_call: TRBJ2-1
d_call: TRBD1
cdr3_nt: TGCGCCAGCAGCCAAGATCTTTCCTCAGGGGGCAAGGGGGAAATAAATGAGCAGTTCTTC
cdr3_aa: CASSQDLSSGGKGEINEQFF

v_call: TRBV30
clone_size: once
j_call: TRBJ1-2
d_call: TRBD1
cdr3_nt: TGTGCCTGGACCACGGACAGGTCCATCTATGGCTACACCTTC
cdr3_aa: CAWTTDRSIYGYTF

v_call: TRBV19
clone_size: NA
j_call: TRBJ2-3
d_call: NA
cdr3_nt: TGTGCCAGTAGTATAGATCTTGGCAGGGCTACAGATACGCAGTATTTT
cdr3_aa: CASSIDLGRATDTQYF

v_call: TRBV5-3
clone_size: NA
j_call: TRBJ2-2
d_call: TRBD1
cdr3_nt: TGTGCCAGAGCCGACAGGGGGCAGGCCGGGGAGCTGTTTTTT
cdr3_aa: CARADRGQAGELFF

v_call: TRBV18
clone_size: NA
j_call: TRBJ1-5
d_call: NA
cdr3_nt: TGTGCCAGCTCATTAGGACAGAATCAGCCCCAGCATTTT
cdr3_aa: CASSLGQNQPQHF

v_call: TRBV19
clone_size: NA
j_call: TRBJ2-1
d_call: NA
cdr3_nt: TGTGCCAGTACTCCAGACTCAGTCTACAATGAGCAGTTCTTC
cdr3_aa: CASTPDSVYNEQFF

v_call: TRBV5-4
clone_size: NA
j_call: TRBJ1-1
d_call: NA
cdr3_nt: TGTGCCAGCAGTCCTCGGCGCGGCGCCGACGGCACTGAAGCTTTCTTT
cdr3_aa: CASSPRRGADGTEAFF

v_call: TRBV5-4
clone_size: NA
j_call: TRBJ2-5
d_call: TRBD2
cdr3_nt: TGTGCCAGCAGCGGCATTAGCGGGAGCTCAGAGACCCAGTACTTC
cdr3_aa: CASSGISGSSETQYF

v_call: TRBV27
clone_size: NA
j_call: TRBJ1-5
d_call: TRBD1
cdr3_nt: TGTGCCAGCAGTTTACGACGGGACAGAAGGAATCAGCCCCAGCATTTT
cdr3_aa: CASSLRRDRRNQPQHF

v_call: TRBV4-3
clone_size: NA
j_call: TRBJ2-7
d_call: TRBD1
cdr3_nt: TGCGCCAGCAGCCGAAGACAGGGTGCCTACGAGCAGTACTTC
cdr3_aa: CASSRRQGAYEQYF

v_call: TRBV29-1
clone_size: NA
j_call: TRBJ2-1
d_call: TRBD1
cdr3_nt: TGCAGCGTTGCTATGACAGGGATCTACAATGAGCAGTTCTTC
cdr3_aa: CSVAMTGIYNEQFF

v_call: TRBV20-1
clone_size: NA
j_call: TRBJ2-7
d_call: NA
cdr3_nt: TGCAGTGCTCGTAGTGGTCACGAGCAGTACTTC
cdr3_aa: CSARSGHEQYF

v_call: TRBV5-1
clone_size: NA
j_call: TRBJ1-1
d_call: TRBD1
cdr3_nt: TGCGCCAGCAGCTCCCAGGGGGCCGCTGAAGCTTTCTTT
cdr3_aa: CASSSQGAAEAFF

v_call: TRBV3-1/TRBV3-2
clone_size: once
j_call: TRBJ2-1
d_call: TRBD2
cdr3_nt: TGTGCCAGCAGCCAAGATCACGGAGCGGGAGTTAAGAATGAGCAGTTCTTC
cdr3_aa: CASSQDHGAGVKNEQFF

v_call: TRBV13
clone_size: NA
j_call: TRBJ2-5
d_call: NA
cdr3_nt: TGTGCCAGCAGCTTAGGGGTACTCCAAGAGACCCAGTACTTC
cdr3_aa: CASSLGVLQETQYF

v_call: TRBV2
clone_size: few
j_call: TRBJ1-6
d_call: TRBD1
cdr3_nt: TGTGCCAGCAGGGACTGGACAGGGGGGGTTTCACCCCTCCACTTT
cdr3_aa: CASRDWTGGVSPLHF

v_call: TRBV5-4
clone_size: few
j_call: TRBJ2-7
d_call: NA
cdr3_nt: TGTGCCAGCAGCCCGGGAGCAGCGGTAAGCTCCTACGAGCAGTACTTC
cdr3_aa: CASSPGAAVSSYEQYF

v_call: TRBV5-1
clone_size: NA
j_call: TRBJ2-5
d_call: NA
cdr3_nt: TGCGCCAGCAGCTTGGGAGCTTGGGAGACCCAGTACTTC
cdr3_aa: CASSLGAWETQYF

v_call: TRBV2
clone_size: NA
j_call: TRBJ1-1
d_call: NA
cdr3_nt: TGTGCCAGCAGTGATCAGGGGAGGGTTGAAGCTTTCTTT
cdr3_aa: CASSDQGRVEAFF

v_call: TRBV11-2
clone_size: NA
j_call: TRBJ2-1
d_call: TRBD2
cdr3_nt: TGTGCCAGCAGCCGCGGACTAGCCTCCAATGAGCAGTTCTTC
cdr3_aa: CASSRGLASNEQFF

v_call: TRBV19
clone_size: NA
j_call: TRBJ2-7
d_call: NA
cdr3_nt: TGTGCCAGTCGAGGCCCCTCCTACGAGCAGTACTTC
cdr3_aa: CASRGPSYEQYF

v_call: TRBV12-5
clone_size: NA
j_call: TRBJ1-1
d_call: TRBD1
cdr3_nt: TGTGCTAGTGGTTTCTCGGGACAGGGCGGTGAGAGAGCTTTCTTT
cdr3_aa: CASGFSGQGGERAFF

v_call: TRBV19
clone_size: NA
j_call: TRBJ2-7
d_call: TRBD1
cdr3_nt: TGTGCCAGTAGTACCCGGACAGGGAACAACGAGCAGTACTTC
cdr3_aa: CASSTRTGNNEQYF

v_call: TRBV2
clone_size: NA
j_call: TRBJ2-7
d_call: TRBD2
cdr3_nt: TGTGCCAGCAGTGGTAGCGGGAGAACGGGGGACGAGCAGTACTTC
cdr3_aa: CASSGSGRTGDEQYF

v_call: TRBV24-1
clone_size: once
j_call: TRBJ2-5
d_call: NA
cdr3_nt: TGTGCCACCAGTGATTTGTCCCGGAGGGGAGAGACCCAGTACTTC
cdr3_aa: CATSDLSRRGETQYF

v_call: TRBV11-2
clone_size: NA
j_call: TRBJ2-1
d_call: NA
cdr3_nt: TGTGCCAGCAGCTTATCCTCTTTGGAGCAGTTCTTC
cdr3_aa: CASSLSSLEQFF

v_call: TRBV18
clone_size: NA
j_call: TRBJ2-7
d_call: NA
cdr3_nt: TGTGCCAGCTCATCCTCCCAGGGGCCCTTCTACGAGCAGTACTTC
cdr3_aa: CASSSSQGPFYEQYF

v_call: TRBV7-9
clone_size: NA
j_call: TRBJ1-6
d_call: TRBD1
cdr3_nt: TGTGCCAGCAGCTTTAGCGGACAGGGAAATTCACCCCTCCACTTT
cdr3_aa: CASSFSGQGNSPLHF

v_call: TRBV5-1
clone_size: NA
j_call: TRBJ2-3
d_call: TRBD2
cdr3_nt: TGCGCCAGCAGCTCGCTCGGCGGGAGGGCAACCACAGATACGCAGTATTTT
cdr3_aa: CASSSLGGRATTDTQYF

v_call: TRBV15
clone_size: NA
j_call: TRBJ2-7
d_call: TRBD2
cdr3_nt: TGTGCCACCAGCAGTGGGGAGGGAGCAGCCGAGCAGTACTTC
cdr3_aa: CATSSGEGAAEQYF

v_call: TRBV12-3/TRBV12-4
clone_size: few
j_call: TRBJ1-2
d_call: NA
cdr3_nt: TGTGCCAGCAGGAAGTCAGCTAACTATGGCTACACCTTC
cdr3_aa: CASRKSANYGYTF

v_call: TRBV18
clone_size: NA
j_call: TRBJ2-5
d_call: TRBD1
cdr3_nt: TGTGCCAGCTCACGTCGGACAGGGACACAAGAGACCCAGTACTTC
cdr3_aa: CASSRRTGTQETQYF

v_call: TRBV28
clone_size: NA
j_call: TRBJ2-7
d_call: TRBD1
cdr3_nt: TGTGCCAGCAGTTTTCTTCGATTCTCCGGGACAGAGGGGCACGAGCAGTACTTC
cdr3_aa: CASSFLRFSGTEGHEQYF

v_call: TRBV16
clone_size: NA
j_call: TRBJ2-3
d_call: NA
cdr3_nt: TGTGCCAGCAGCCAATTAGCTTCAGATACGCAGTATTTT
cdr3_aa: CASSQLASDTQYF

v_call: TRBV2
clone_size: NA
j_call: TRBJ1-5
d_call: NA
cdr3_nt: TGTGCCAGCCGGGAGGGCATAACGGGGGTCAATCAGCCCCAGCATTTT
cdr3_aa: CASREGITGVNQPQHF

v_call: TRBV7-9
clone_size: NA
j_call: TRBJ2-1
d_call: TRBD2
cdr3_nt: TGTGCCAGCAGCTTAGAGGAGACTAGCGGGAGTGGTGGTGAGCAGTTCTTC
cdr3_aa: CASSLEETSGSGGEQFF

v_call: TRBV7-2
clone_size: NA
j_call: TRBJ2-3
d_call: TRBD2
cdr3_nt: TGTGCCAGCAGCTTACTGGGAGGGGATACGCAGTATTTT
cdr3_aa: CASSLLGGDTQYF

v_call: TRBV4-1
clone_size: once
j_call: TRBJ1-2
d_call: NA
cdr3_nt: TGCGCCAGCAGCCAAGGCGGCAGAATAAACTATGGCTACACCTTC
cdr3_aa: CASSQGGRINYGYTF